Following are 21 T cell receptor beta chains from one sample sequenced in a study of beta chain features in type 1 diabetes. Reverse transcribing all isolated RNA meant expressed TCRB transcripts were sequenced. Method: immunoSEQ multiplex PCR; TCRdb's copy keeps in-frame clones and lacks some. Of under 150,000 clones listed, about 51% are singletons. The sequenced material came from Tregs from blood. These receptors were collected from a young man in good health.

The chain has TRBV5-4 and TRBJ2-2, with 8 bases aligning to TRBD1. With V trimmed by 6 bases and J by 4 bases, 20 bases remained unmatched. This CDR3 is built from 19 residues. In germline, CDR1 is SGHNT, CDR2 YYREEE (reference sequence). CDR3 residues: CASTDYFRSGQGGTGELFF. The CDR3 bases are TGTGCCAGCACCGATTACTTCAGATCTGGACAGGGAGGCACCGGGGAGCTGTTTTTT.

The chain employs TRBV18 and TRBJ2-4; no definite D call. The CDR3 is 16 amino acids. Germline CDR1 reads KGHSH; CDR2 reads LQKENI. Between the trimmed V and J ends, which lost 6 bases and 4 bases, there was a span of 19 bases. The CDR3 coding sequence is TGTGCCAGCTCCCCTTTTGTGGCCAACGCAAAAAACATTCAGTACTTC. Translating it yields CASSPFVANAKNIQYF.

The chain combines TRBV9 with TRBJ2-6; D is ambiguous. V was pared by 0 bases and J by 0 bases, with 10 bases between. Germline CDR1 and CDR2: SGDLS and YYNGEE. The CDR3 has 17 amino acids. DNA for the CDR3: TGTGCCAGCAGCGTAGGTTACCGGGTCTCTGGGGCCAACGTCCTGACTTTC. Protein sequence: CASSVGYRVSGANVLTF.

The chain combines TRBV11-2 with TRBJ2-2; 13 nucleotides line up with TRBD2. V lost 5 bases, J lost 6 bases, and 12 bases stayed unmatched. Germline V lookup: CDR1 SGHAT, CDR2 FQNNGV. The CDR3 extends over 18 amino acids. The CDR3 DNA is TGTGCCAGCAGCCCCGGGACTAGCGGGATGTCAGTCTCCGGGGAGCTGTTTTTT. This encodes CASSPGTSGMSVSGELFF.

This chain links TRBV18 with TRBJ1-5; weak D call: TRBD1 (6 bases). The CDR3 is 20 residues long. Between the trimmed V and J ends, which lost 4 bases and 0 bases, there was a span of 25 bases. CDR1 is KGHSH and CDR2 is LQKENI in the germline V gene. The CDR3: CASSQSLFTGSPYSNQPQHF. As DNA, the CDR3 is TGTGCCAGCTCACAATCGCTCTTCACAGGGAGTCCATATAGCAATCAGCCCCAGCATTTT.

This chain uses TRBV15 with TRBJ2-1, with 7 positions matching TRBD2. In germline, CDR1 is LNHNV, CDR2 YYDKDF (reference sequence). CDR3 size: 16 residues. V trimming: 0 bases; J trimming: 3 bases; junction bases outside the gene matches: 5. The CDR3 here is CATSRDRASGYNEQFF. DNA for the CDR3: TGTGCCACCAGCAGAGATAGGGCTAGCGGCTACAATGAGCAGTTCTTC.

In DNA form, the CDR3 reads TGTGCCAGCAGCACTAGGACAGGTCCGGGGGAGACCCAGTACTTC. This codes for CASSTRTGPGETQYF. J is TRBJ2-5 and V is TRBV5-6; 7 bases align to TRBD1. The germline V gene has CDR1 SGHDT and CDR2 YYEEEE. The CDR3 length is 15 residues. V gave up 4 bases and J gave up 5 bases; unmatched junction bases: 11.

This clone came up a few times. The chain is built from TRBV7-2 and TRBJ2-7; 8 bases line up with TRBD2. Germline CDR1 SGHTA, CDR2 FQGNSA. The V and J ends lost 2 bases and 3 bases, in that order; junction bases with no gene match: 9. The CDR3 has 16 amino acids. DNA for the CDR3: TGTGCCAGCAGCTTATCACTAGCGGCCCGTCGCTACGAGCAGTACTTC. Translation gives CASSLSLAARRYEQYF.

The chain combines TRBV5-6 with TRBJ2-3; 12 bases are shared with TRBD1. Germline V CDR1 and CDR2: SGHDT, YYEEEE. CDR3 length: 16 residues. The V gene end was trimmed by 4 bases and the J gene end by 2 bases; junction bases not matched to a gene: 5. CDR3 nucleotide sequence: TGTGCCAGCAGCCGCGGGACAGGGGGCCCCACAGATACGCAGTATTTT. Protein sequence: CASSRGTGGPTDTQYF.

The rearrangement uses TRBV5-1 and TRBJ1-2, with 12 bases matching TRBD1. Trimming cost V 4 bases and J 6 bases; bases outside gene matches: 7. The CDR3 extends over 15 amino acids. CDR1 is SGHRS, CDR2 YFSETQ, per germline. This CDR3 is CASSGRDRGPNGYTF. The CDR3 DNA sequence: TGCGCCAGCAGCGGCCGGGACAGGGGGCCGAATGGCTACACCTTC.

This clone was counted a few times. The V gene is TRBV18, the J gene TRBJ1-1, with TRBD1 identical over 8 bases. The CDR3 sequence is 12 residues long. CDR1 is KGHSH and CDR2 is LQKENI in the germline V gene. V dropped 4 bases and J dropped 11; count of bases not matched to a gene: 6. The CDR3 loop reads CASSQTGVKAFF. The DNA for the CDR3 is TGTGCCAGCTCACAGACAGGGGTCAAGGCTTTCTTT.

As regards this clone: One junction end does not reproduce the germline sequence, and a read error may be involved. The chain couples TRBV7-9 to TRBJ2-7, with 10 positions matching TRBD2. The CDR3 length is 16 residues. The V gene's germline CDR1 is SEHNR and CDR2 FQNEAQ (reference sequence). The DNA for the CDR3 is TGCGCCAGCAGCCAAGAAGTCCTAGCGGGAGACTACGAGCAGTACTTC. This gives the protein CASSQEVLAGDYEQYF.

The rearrangement uses TRBV29-1 and TRBJ1-4; tentative D call: TRBD1 (5 bases). The CDR3 loop spans 12 amino acids. Germline V gene sequence: CDR1 SQVTM, CDR2 ANQGSEA. V lost 4 bases, J lost 7 bases, and 10 bases lay in between. The CDR3 DNA follows: TGCAGCGTTGGACAGCCAGGTGAAAAACTGTTTTTT. Translated: CSVGQPGEKLFF. The whole variable domain, remainder taken from reference TRBV29-1 and TRBJ1-4, is SAVISQKPSRDICQRGTSLTIQCQVDSQVTMMFWYRQQPGQSLTLIATANQGSEATYESGFVIDKFPISRPNLTFSTLTVSNMSPEDSSIYLCSVGQPGEKLFFGSGTQLSVL.

The J gene is TRBJ2-1, the V gene TRBV7-2; the match to TRBD2 covers 7 bases. The germline gives CDR1 SGHTA, CDR2 FQGNSA. The CDR3 contains 14 residues. V trimming: 8 bases; J trimming: 6 bases; junction bases outside the gene matches: 10. The CDR3 spells CASPGRGGGNEQFF. In nucleotides, the CDR3 is TGTGCCAGCCCAGGCCGGGGCGGGGGCAATGAGCAGTTCTTC.

The rearrangement links TRBV30 to TRBJ1-1; the D is unclear. The germline CDR1 and CDR2 sequences are GTSNPN and SVGIG (reference sequence). The CDR3 spans 13 residues. Trimming removed 7 bases from V and 3 bases from J, with 15 bases in between. In DNA, the CDR3 is TGTGCCTCGAATCGGGGTTTTTACACTGAAGCTTTCTTT. It codes for CASNRGFYTEAFF.

This clone was counted between two and nine times. The DNA of the CDR3 is TGTGCCAGCAGCTTACAGGGGCCGCCGGGGCCCCAGCATTTT. It yields the protein CASSLQGPPGPQHF. The rearrangement joins TRBV7-9 to TRBJ1-5; D perhaps matches TRBD1 (6 bases). This CDR3 has 14 residues. Germline-derived CDR1 and CDR2 are SEHNR and FQNEAQ (reference sequence). V was pared by 2 bases and J by 9 bases, with 14 bases between.

This clone was found a few times. The rearrangement links TRBV7-8 to TRBJ1-5; D not resolved. This CDR3 has 19 residues. Trimming removed 2 bases at V and 0 bases at J, with 20 bases between. Germline CDR1 reads SGHVS; CDR2 reads FQNEAQ. The DNA for the CDR3 is TGTGCCAGCAGCTTATGGTCGGCCTCGCGGCTCGGTAGCAATCAGCCCCAGCATTTT. Translation: CASSLWSASRLGSNQPQHF.

This clone was picked up one time. The rearrangement uses TRBV27 and TRBJ1-5, with 8 bases fitting TRBD1. Germline values: CDR1 MNHEY, CDR2 SMNVEV (reference sequence). CDR3 length: 14 residues. V gave up 5 bases and J gave up 7 bases; unmatched junction bases: 7. CDR3 loop: CASSLRQGWQPQHF. The CDR3 region has the DNA TGTGCCAGCAGTCTAAGACAGGGGTGGCAGCCCCAGCATTTT.

The chain recombines TRBV2 with TRBJ2-7; D uncertain. This CDR3 spans 15 amino acids. V lost 8 bases and J lost 2, with 19 bases in between. CDR1 and CDR2 from the germline V gene are SNHLY and FYNNEI. This chain's CDR3 is CASCRDSAGAYEQYF. The CDR3 bases are TGTGCCAGCTGTAGAGACTCTGCTGGCGCCTACGAGCAGTACTTC.

This clone was seen only a few times. This chain links TRBV27 with TRBJ2-5; D is possibly TRBD1 (6 bases). Matching the DNA end better, TRBJ2-7 makes the J call doubtful. CDR1 is MNHEY, CDR2 SMNVEV, per germline (reference sequence). CDR3 length: 13 amino acids. The CDR3 sequence is CASSTRQGNEQYF. CDR3 nucleotides: TGTGCCAGCAGTACTCGGCAGGGGAACGAGCAGTACTTC.

The rearrangement joins TRBV7-2 to TRBJ2-1, with 15 bases identical to TRBD2. The V and J ends lost 1 base and 6 bases, in that order; junction bases with no gene match: 4. CDR3 length: 17 residues. The germline CDR1 and CDR2 sequences are SGHTA and FQGNSA. Written as DNA, the CDR3 is TGTGCCAGCAGCTTAGATTCGGGACTAGCGGGGGGCAATGAGCAGTTCTTC. Its translation is CASSLDSGLAGGNEQFF.